This T cell receptor beta chain originates from a study of blood T cell repertoires in COVID-19. Study-wide background: Some COVID-19 samples were acute and others convalescent; all came from the United States, Italy and Spain. Nucleic acid was either cDNA or gDNA, and it came from T cells, B-cell-depleted T cells, or PBMCs.

Germline lookup yields CDR1 MNHEY and CDR2 SVGAGI. V lost 8 bases and J lost 4, with 14 bases in between. This CDR3 spans 13 amino acids. In the study's own analysis: Estimation of nucleated cell counts was performed using reference gene primer amplification. Sequencing was performed with immunoSEQ multiplex PCR; in TCRdb, only in-frame clones are kept and a portion is missing. The DNA was the basis for D and trimming; V, J and clone size are from that table. The table includes about 190,000 clones, roughly 81% detected once. A Seattle source enrolled patients during active infection and followed them longitudinally.

The TCR originated in an elderly woman with COVID-19, enrolled during active disease. Specimen: peripheral blood. The V call is TRBV6-5, the J call TRBJ2-5; maybe TRBD2 (5 bases). The CDR3 loop reads CASSNGVGETQYF. CDR3 coding DNA: TGTGCCAGCTCTAACGGGGTCGGAGAGACCCAGTACTTC.